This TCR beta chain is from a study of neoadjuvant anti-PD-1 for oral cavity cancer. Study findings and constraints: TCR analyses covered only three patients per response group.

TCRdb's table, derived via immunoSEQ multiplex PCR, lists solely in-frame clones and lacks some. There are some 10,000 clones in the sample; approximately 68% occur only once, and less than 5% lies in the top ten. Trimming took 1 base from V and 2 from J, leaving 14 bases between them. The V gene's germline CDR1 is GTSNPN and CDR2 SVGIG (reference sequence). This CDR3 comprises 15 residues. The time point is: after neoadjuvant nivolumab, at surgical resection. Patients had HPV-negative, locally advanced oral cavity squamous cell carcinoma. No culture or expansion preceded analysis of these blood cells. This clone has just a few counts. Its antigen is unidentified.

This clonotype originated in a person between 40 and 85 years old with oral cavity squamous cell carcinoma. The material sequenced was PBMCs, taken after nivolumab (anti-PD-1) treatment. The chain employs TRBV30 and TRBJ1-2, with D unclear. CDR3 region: CAWSAPGLPNYGYTF. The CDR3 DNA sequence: TGTGCCTGGAGTGCACCCGGACTACCCAACTATGGCTACACCTTC.